This T cell receptor beta chain was found in a study of graft-versus-host responses after intestinal transplantation. The wider study: Anti-thymocyte globulin served as induction for all recipients, who then took tacrolimus and steroids for 2 to 4 years.

Libraries were prepared by immunoSEQ multiplex PCR; TCRdb keeps only in-frame clonotypes and omits some of them. The sample includes fewer than 100,000 clones, roughly 82% of them seen just once. The study's findings and limits: Across patients carrying graft-donor T cell macrochimerism, allografts held high graft-versus-host to host-versus-graft clonal ratios.

On this clone itself: As yet, its antigen is unknown.

This sequence was found in a human patient who received an intestinal transplant, so some T cells may come from the graft donor. The sample in question was PBMCs, obtained 255 days after intestinal transplant.

The CDR3: CASSQEANSYAGNTIYF. The CDR3 nucleotides read TGCGCCAGCAGCCAAGAGGCCAACAGCTACGCGGGAAACACCATATATTTT. This rearrangement joins TRBV4-3 to TRBJ1-3; D is unresolved. Germline CDR1 LGHNA, CDR2 YSLEER. The CDR3 is 17 residues long. V was trimmed by 0 bases and J by 4 bases, leaving 16 bases between them.